Presented here are 27 T cell receptor beta chains from one specimen sequenced in a study of cytomegalovirus exposure and HLA in healthy donors. Amplification used 60 Vbeta primers and 13 Jbeta primers. Here immunoSEQ multiplex PCR was the method, and the copy in TCRdb shows in-frame clones only, minus some. Counted here are fewer than 120,000 clones, approximately 82% occurring once; the ten biggest clones make up 13%. Sequencing input: PBMCs. The receptor source for this set is a man aged 30-40 years in good health and CMV-seropositive.

The genes are TRBV7-2 and TRBJ1-1; tentatively, D is TRBD1 (6 bases). This CDR3 contains 13 residues. Germline-derived CDR1 and CDR2 are SGHTA and FQGNSA. Between the trimmed V and J ends, which lost 5 bases and 5 bases, there was a span of 12 bases. CDR3 DNA sequence: TGTGCCAGCAGCCTACACAGGGATACTGAAGCTTTCTTT. Its protein product is CASSLHRDTEAFF. Looking up the rest from reference TRBV7-2 and TRBJ1-1 gives the full variable domain: GAGVSQSPSNKVTEKGKDVELRCDPISGHTALYWYRQSLGQGLEFLIYFQGNSAPDKSGLPSDRFSAERTGGSVSTLTIQRTQQEDSAVYLCASSLHRDTEAFFGQGTRLTVV.

The gene calls are TRBV5-1 and TRBJ2-2; TRBD1 aligns across 7 bases. Trimming at V came to 4 bases and at J to 2 bases, leaving 5 bases not matched to a gene. Germline V gene sequence: CDR1 SGHRS, CDR2 YFSETQ. The CDR3 is 15 amino acids. This chain's CDR3 is CASSRDSPNTGELFF. The CDR3 DNA follows: TGCGCCAGCAGCCGGGACAGCCCAAACACCGGGGAGCTGTTTTTT.

This clone was detected only a few times. The CDR3 sequence is CATSGQGGQPQHF. CDR3 nucleotides: TGTGCCACCTCCGGACAGGGGGGCCAGCCCCAGCATTTT. V and J are TRBV19 and TRBJ1-5; 10 nucleotides align to TRBD1. V shed 10 bases and J 7 bases; nucleotides not matched to a gene: 7. Germline V gives CDR1 LNHDA, CDR2 SQIVND (reference sequence). The CDR3 totals 13 residues.

This clone was detected a few times. The chain combines TRBV5-1 with TRBJ2-1; 8 nucleotides match TRBD2. The V and J ends lost 4 bases and 9 bases, in that order; junction bases with no gene match: 15. This CDR3 has 16 amino acids. Germline CDR1 and CDR2: SGHRS and YFSETQ. CDR3 protein: CASSPVGLARTCEQFF. CDR3 DNA: TGCGCCAGCAGCCCGGTAGGACTAGCCCGCACTTGTGAGCAGTTCTTC. Drawing the rest from reference TRBV5-1 and TRBJ2-1, the complete variable domain is KAGVTQTPRYLIKTRGQQVTLSCSPISGHRSVSWYQQTPGQGLQFLFEYFSETQRNKGNFPGRFSGRQFSNSRSEMNVSTLELGDSALYLCASSPVGLARTCEQFFGPGTRLTVL.

The chain has TRBV4-3 and TRBJ1-3; perhaps TRBD1 as D (5 bases). Germline CDR1 LGHNA, CDR2 YSLEER. This CDR3 comprises 16 residues. Trimming removed 0 bases at V and 0 bases at J, with 9 bases between. The CDR3 DNA reads TGCGCCAGCAGCCAAGACAGGACACACTCTGGAAACACCATATATTTT. It specifies CASSQDRTHSGNTIYF.

This clone was counted a few times. The chain couples TRBV4-3 to TRBJ1-4; 10 nucleotides agree with TRBD1. V shed 1 base and J 8 bases; nucleotides not matched to a gene: 7. The CDR3 totals 16 residues. Germline V gives CDR1 LGHNA, CDR2 YSLEER. The CDR3 protein is CASSQGDRGSFEKLFF. In nucleotides, the CDR3 is TGCGCCAGCAGCCAAGGGGACAGGGGATCATTCGAAAAACTGTTTTTT.

The V and J genes are TRBV15 and TRBJ2-7; 7 bases line up with TRBD2. Germline CDR1 is LNHNV and CDR2 is YYDKDF (reference sequence). J was trimmed by 2 bases and V by 1 base; bases with no gene match: 5. This CDR3 contains 15 residues. The CDR3: CATSRGGGRTYEQYF. The CDR3 bases are TGTGCCACCAGCAGAGGGGGGGGGAGGACCTACGAGCAGTACTTC.

J is TRBJ2-7 and V is TRBV7-9; D might be TRBD2 (6 bases). V was pared by 5 bases and J by 0 bases, with 20 bases between. Germline V gene data show CDR1 as SEHNR and CDR2 as FQNEAQ (reference sequence). This CDR3 contains 17 residues. DNA for the CDR3: TGTGCCAGCAGCCGCTACCCTCGGGGGATGAACTCCTACGAGCAGTACTTC. It yields the protein CASSRYPRGMNSYEQYF.

This clone has only a few counts. V gene TRBV11-2 combines with J gene TRBJ2-2, with TRBD2 matching over 8 bases. V was pared by 4 bases and J by 5 bases, with 6 bases of the junction left unmatched. CDR1 is SGHAT and CDR2 is FQNNGV in the germline V gene. The CDR3 length is 15 residues. The CDR3 sequence: CASSSGTRSTGELFF. The CDR3 DNA is TGTGCCAGCAGCTCAGGGACTAGAAGTACCGGGGAGCTGTTTTTT.

The genes are TRBV4-3 and TRBJ2-3, with 8 bases lining up with TRBD2. Germline V CDR1 and CDR2: LGHNA, YSLEER. Trimming took 2 bases from V and 1 from J; bases not matched to a gene: 8. This CDR3 region has 17 residues. The CDR3 spells CASSQSRGGRGTDTQYF. The CDR3, as DNA: TGCGCCAGCAGCCAAAGCCGGGGGGGCCGGGGCACAGATACGCAGTATTTT.

V usage is TRBV28 and J usage is TRBJ2-3, with D tentatively TRBD1 (6 bases). CDR1 MDHEN and CDR2 SYDVKM come from the germline V gene. Deletions cut 5 bases from V and 2 bases from J, with 20 bases between. The CDR3 has 17 amino acids. CDR3: CASSPLRQVINTDTQYF. CDR3 nucleotide sequence: TGTGCCAGCAGTCCTCTTAGACAGGTGATTAACACAGATACGCAGTATTTT. Full variable domain (remainder filled in from reference TRBV28 and TRBJ2-3): DVKVTQSSRYLVKRTGEKVFLECVQDMDHENMFWYRQDPGLGLRLIYFSYDVKMKEKGDIPEGYSVSREKKERFSLILESASTNQTSMYLCASSPLRQVINTDTQYFGPGTRLTVL.

V and J are TRBV9 and TRBJ1-6; TRBD1 might be the D (6 bases). Germline CDR1 reads SGDLS; CDR2 reads YYNGEE. Trimming removed 0 bases at V and 9 bases at J, with 10 bases between. The CDR3 totals 14 residues. The CDR3 bases are TGTGCCAGCAGCGTAGATAGGGGGAGTTCACCCCTCCACTTT. It specifies CASSVDRGSSPLHF.

The CDR3 loop is CASSYSGQLYGYTF. As DNA, the CDR3 is TGTGCCAGCAGTTACTCCGGACAGCTCTATGGCTACACCTTC. The rearrangement links TRBV6-5 to TRBJ1-2; the D gene is possibly TRBD1 (6 bases). CDR3 length: 14 residues. Germline V lookup: CDR1 MNHEY, CDR2 SVGAGI. V dropped 0 bases and J dropped 4 bases, with 9 bases sitting between them.

The chain recombines TRBV6-6 with TRBJ2-6; 7 nucleotides align to TRBD1. The ends lost 9 bases at V and 2 bases at J; junction bases unmatched: 10. CDR1 MNHNY and CDR2 SVGAGI come from the germline V gene (reference sequence). This CDR3 has 16 amino acids. CDR3 DNA sequence: TGTGCCAGTAGTACCAGGGGGTTGGCTGGGGCCAACGTCCTGACTTTC. Its protein is CASSTRGLAGANVLTF.

J is TRBJ1-1 and V is TRBV7-2, with D possibly TRBD1 on 5 matching bases. The CDR3 loop spans 14 amino acids. V lost 1 base and J lost 7, with 13 bases in between. Germline loops: CDR1 SGHTA, CDR2 FQGNSA. This CDR3 is CASSLVFSGGEAFF. The CDR3 DNA is TGTGCCAGCAGCTTAGTGTTTAGCGGGGGTGAAGCTTTCTTT. Based on the CDR3 plus reference TRBV7-2 and TRBJ1-1, the full variable domain is GAGVSQSPSNKVTEKGKDVELRCDPISGHTALYWYRQSLGQGLEFLIYFQGNSAPDKSGLPSDRFSAERTGGSVSTLTIQRTQQEDSAVYLCASSLVFSGGEAFFGQGTRLTVV.

The V gene is TRBV7-2, the J gene TRBJ1-5; D is possibly TRBD1 (5 bases). The germline V gene encodes CDR1 SGHTA and CDR2 FQGNSA. This CDR3 has 13 amino acids. Trimming shortened V by 3 bases and J by 6 bases, and 9 bases separated the two germline ends. The CDR3 reads CASSFGGVQPQHF. DNA for the CDR3: TGTGCCAGCAGCTTTGGAGGGGTTCAGCCCCAGCATTTT.

This clone has only a few counts. The rearrangement uses TRBV7-2 and TRBJ1-1; no clear D gene. V was cut by 2 bases and J by 0 bases, with 7 bases left in between. The CDR3 covers 14 residues. Looked up from germline, CDR1 is SGHTA and CDR2 is FQGNSA. CDR3 DNA sequence: TGTGCCAGCAGCTTACAGGAAATGAACACTGAAGCTTTCTTT. Protein sequence: CASSLQEMNTEAFF.

This clone was seen a handful of times. The rearrangement uses TRBV11-3 and TRBJ2-1; 8 nucleotides align to TRBD2. V lost 3 bases, J lost 6 bases, and 7 bases stayed unmatched. This CDR3 region has 15 residues. Germline CDR1 is SGHNT and CDR2 is YENEEA. The DNA of the CDR3 is TGTGCCAGCAGCTTCGGGGGGGGCCCCTTCAATGAGCAGTTCTTC. This gives the protein CASSFGGGPFNEQFF.

The chain recombines TRBV4-3 with TRBJ1-3, with D hard to call. Trimming took off 3 bases at V and 2 bases at J, with 11 bases between the two ends. In germline, CDR1 is LGHNA, CDR2 YSLEER. CDR3 length: 15 residues. CDR3 region: CASSHGEGPGNTIYF. CDR3 nucleotide sequence: TGCGCCAGCAGCCACGGGGAGGGTCCTGGAAACACCATATATTTT.

This clone was counted between two and nine times. The chain is built from TRBV28 and TRBJ2-7; D not resolved. CDR3 length equals 13 residues. Germline V lookup: CDR1 MDHEN, CDR2 SYDVKM. The V end was cut by 5 bases, the J end by 2 bases, with 10 bases between. CDR3 nucleotide sequence: TGTGCCAGCAGTGGCCCGCCCACCTACGAGCAGTACTTC. It codes for CASSGPPTYEQYF.

The V and J genes are TRBV18 and TRBJ2-2; possible D gene TRBD1, 5 bases. Germline V gene data show CDR1 as KGHSH and CDR2 as LQKENI. The CDR3 is 16 amino acids. Between the trimmed V and J ends, which lost 6 bases and 4 bases, there was a span of 18 bases. The CDR3 spells CASSLGAGKSTGELFF. The CDR3, as DNA: TGTGCCAGCTCCCTAGGGGCAGGGAAGAGCACCGGGGAGCTGTTTTTT.

The rearrangement uses TRBV27 and TRBJ2-5; 8 positions agree with TRBD1. The V gene's germline CDR1 is MNHEY and CDR2 SMNVEV (reference sequence). This CDR3 region has 15 residues. Trimming removed 5 bases from V and 4 bases from J; junction bases left unmatched: 9. The CDR3 region has the DNA TGTGCCAGCAGTCAACAGGGGGTGACACCAGAGACCCAGTACTTC. As protein: CASSQQGVTPETQYF.

This clone showed up just once. This chain joins TRBV29-1 and TRBJ2-5; TRBD2 matches at 8 bases. CDR1 SQVTM and CDR2 ANQGSEA come from the germline V gene. V was pared by 4 bases and J by 5 bases, with 9 bases of the junction left unmatched. The CDR3 sequence is 14 residues long. CDR3 nucleotide sequence: TGCAGCGTTGGGCGGGGGGTCCCCGCGGAGACCCAGTACTTC. It specifies CSVGRGVPAETQYF.

This clone was seen a handful of times. One junction end does not reproduce the germline sequence, and a read error may be involved. The V call is TRBV7-7, the J call TRBJ2-2, with D possibly being TRBD2 (5 bases). The CDR3 runs 15 residues. The germline V gene encodes CDR1 SSHAT and CDR2 FNYEAQ (reference sequence). The CDR3: CASSKGDVYTGELFF. The CDR3 coding sequence is TGTGCTAGCAGCAAGGGAGACGTCTACACCGGGGAGCTGTTTTTT.

V gene TRBV7-6 combines with J gene TRBJ2-1, with D tentatively TRBD2 (5 bases). CDR1 is SGHVS, CDR2 FNYEAQ, per germline. The V end was cut by 1 base, the J end by 8 bases, with 9 bases between. There are 13 residues in the CDR3. The CDR3 protein is CASSLERRDEQFF. CDR3 sequence (DNA): TGTGCCAGCAGCTTAGAACGGCGGGATGAGCAGTTCTTC.

This chain connects TRBV7-9 to TRBJ2-7, with TRBD2 identical over 10 bases. The germline V gene encodes CDR1 SEHNR and CDR2 FQNEAQ (reference sequence). The V gene end was trimmed by 5 bases and the J gene end by 1 base; junction bases not matched to a gene: 11. The CDR3 covers 17 residues. The CDR3, as DNA: TGTGCCAGCAGCAAAAGCTTTAGCGGGGGGTTGTCCTACGAGCAGTACTTC. This translates into CASSKSFSGGLSYEQYF. Full variable domain (missing parts from reference TRBV7-9 and TRBJ2-7): DTGVSQNPRHKITKRGQNVTFRCDPISEHNRLYWYRQTLGQGPEFLTYFQNEAQLEKSRLLSDRFSAERPKGSFSTLEIQRTEQGDSAMYLCASSKSFSGGLSYEQYFGPGTRLTVT.

This chain joins TRBV5-4 and TRBJ2-5; TRBD1 matches 9 bases. Germline CDR1 and CDR2: SGHNT and YYREEE (reference sequence). V lost 1 base, J lost 7 bases, and 5 bases stayed unmatched. This CDR3 spans 14 amino acids. In DNA form, the CDR3 reads TGTGCCAGCAGCTTGAGGGACAGGGCGACGACCCAGTACTTC. It codes for CASSLRDRATTQYF.